Listed here are 12 T cell receptor beta chains from one sample, sequenced in a study of T cell clones after liver transplantation. Sequencing was performed with immunoSEQ multiplex PCR; in TCRdb, only in-frame clones are kept and a portion is missing. The sample has tens of thousands of clones, 85% to 95% seen once. Sequencing used CD4+ T cells from blood, obtained 25 months after liver transplant. These TCRs come from a human patient who received a liver transplant. The T cells may come from the graft donor.

The V and J genes are TRBV9 and TRBJ2-5; D is ambiguous. Germline CDR1 is SGDLS and CDR2 is YYNGEE. V dropped 4 bases and J dropped 1 base, with 8 bases sitting between them. The CDR3 length is 13 residues. The DNA for the CDR3 is TGTGCCAGCAGCTCGAGCCCCCAAGAGACCCAGTACTTC. This encodes CASSSSPQETQYF. The entire variable domain, with the rest obtained from reference TRBV9 and TRBJ2-5, is as follows: DSGVTQTPKHLITATGQRVTLRCSPRSGDLSVYWYQQSLDQGLQFLIQYYNGEERAKGNILERFSAQQFPDLHSELNLSSLELGDSALYFCASSSSPQETQYFGPGTRLLVL.

About this clone: Other DNA sequences in the same sample also yield this CDR3. The rearrangement joins TRBV19 to TRBJ1-1, with a possible D match to TRBD1 (5 bases). This CDR3 region has 13 residues. Trimming stripped 4 bases from V and 6 bases from J, with 12 bases between. Germline V CDR1 and CDR2: LNHDA, SQIVND (reference sequence). CDR3 nucleotides: TGTGCCAGTAGTACACAGCAGGGCGCTGAAGCTTTCTTT. Its translation: CASSTQQGAEAFF.

The V call is TRBV9, the J call TRBJ1-4, with 7 bases matching TRBD1. The V and J ends lost 3 bases and 5 bases, in that order; junction bases with no gene match: 4. CDR1 SGDLS and CDR2 YYNGEE come from the germline V gene. This CDR3 is built from 14 residues. The CDR3 sequence is CASSGRDRNEKLFF. The CDR3 DNA reads as TGTGCCAGCAGCGGCCGGGACAGAAATGAAAAACTGTTTTTT.

J is TRBJ2-5 and V is TRBV6-1; D might be TRBD2 (6 bases). Germline V gene sequence: CDR1 MNHNS, CDR2 SASEGT. Trimming took 6 bases from V and 3 from J, leaving 11 bases between them. This CDR3 spans 13 amino acids. CDR3 nucleotides: TGTGCCAGCAGCCCGGGAGTAAAAGAGACCCAGTACTTC. Translation gives CASSPGVKETQYF.

The chain joins TRBV4-1 to TRBJ1-1; 7 positions match TRBD1. The V gene end was trimmed by 5 bases and the J gene end by 0 bases; junction bases not matched to a gene: 9. Germline CDR1 and CDR2: MGHRA and YSYEKL. The CDR3 sequence is 16 residues long. The CDR3 region is CASSSPTGHLNTEAFF. DNA for the CDR3: TGCGCCAGCAGCTCCCCGACAGGGCATTTGAACACTGAAGCTTTCTTT.

Concerning this clone itself: Germline and junction disagree at one end, which may indicate a read error. The genes are TRBV7-7 and TRBJ2-1, with TRBD1 matching 9 bases. Germline CDR1 reads SSHAT; CDR2 reads FNYEAQ (reference sequence). This CDR3 has 13 amino acids. The CDR3 sequence is CASSFEVGTGKFF. CDR3 nucleotide sequence: TGTGCTAGCAGCTTTGAAGTAGGGACAGGGAAGTTCTTC. The full variable domain, rest sourced from reference TRBV7-7 and TRBJ2-1, is GAGVSQSPRYKVTKRGQDVTLRCDPISSHATLYWYQQALGQGPEFLTYFNYEAQPDKSGLPSDRFSAERPEGSISTLTIQRTEQRDSAMYRCASSFEVGTGKFFGPGTRLTVL.

This chain uses TRBV11-3 with TRBJ2-5; D may be TRBD1 or TRBD2 (6 bases each). Germline V CDR1 and CDR2: SGHNT, YENEEA. V was shortened by 5 bases and J by 4 bases, with 17 bases between the two germline ends. The CDR3 loop spans 15 amino acids. This CDR3 reads CASSGGGQGRETQYF. CDR3 DNA: TGTGCCAGCAGCGGAGGAGGGCAGGGGAGAGAGACCCAGTACTTC.

The chain has TRBV5-1 and TRBJ2-2, with 8 positions matching TRBD2. V gave up 0 bases and J gave up 4 bases; unmatched junction bases: 5. CDR3 length: 16 amino acids. Germline V CDR1 and CDR2: SGHRS, YFSETQ. The CDR3 sequence is CASSLVLAGSTGELFF. CDR3 coding DNA: TGCGCCAGCAGCTTGGTGCTAGCGGGTTCCACCGGGGAGCTGTTTTTT.

DNA for the CDR3: TGTGCCAGCGGACTAGCGGGCGGTCGGGGCGATACGCAGTATTTT. Its translation is CASGLAGGRGDTQYF. This rearrangement joins TRBV11-3 to TRBJ2-3; 11 bases align to TRBD2. The V gene end was trimmed by 8 bases and the J gene end by 6 bases; junction bases not matched to a gene: 10. Germline CDR1 and CDR2: SGHNT and YENEEA. The CDR3 consists of 15 residues.

J is TRBJ2-3 and V is TRBV7-9; TRBD2 agrees at 7 bases. The CDR3 sequence is 15 residues long. V shed 5 bases and J 4 bases; nucleotides not matched to a gene: 9. The germline V gene has CDR1 SEHNR and CDR2 FQNEAQ (reference sequence). The CDR3 loop is CASSPGLLVADTQYF. DNA of the CDR3: TGTGCCAGCAGCCCGGGACTACTAGTGGCAGATACGCAGTATTTT.

V gene TRBV2 combines with J gene TRBJ1-5; no firm D call. Trimming pared 3 bases from V and 2 bases from J, leaving 11 bases between. The CDR3 has 15 amino acids. Germline V gene sequence: CDR1 SNHLY, CDR2 FYNNEI. The CDR3 region is CASSERARGNQPQHF. CDR3 coding DNA: TGTGCCAGCAGTGAGAGGGCGCGTGGCAATCAGCCCCAGCATTTT.

The gene calls are TRBV7-2 and TRBJ2-6; D possibly uses TRBD1 or TRBD2 (5 bases each). Germline V CDR1 and CDR2: SGHTA, FQGNSA. V was clipped by 5 bases and J by 0 bases, with 17 bases between them. The length of the CDR3 is 18 residues. CDR3 loop: CASSGTGTAGSGANVLTF. CDR3 coding DNA: TGTGCCAGCAGCGGGACCGGGACCGCCGGCTCTGGGGCCAACGTCCTGACTTTC.